Detailed here is one T cell receptor beta chain. The entry originates in a study of blood T cell repertoires in COVID-19. Cohort assignment relied on participant-reported clinical history. V lost 6 bases and J lost 1; bases outside the gene matches: 2. The CDR3 covers 13 residues. CDR1 is MDHEN, CDR2 SYDVKM, per germline. In the original processing: Estimated nucleated cell counts came from reference gene primer amplification. Method: immunoSEQ multiplex PCR; TCRdb's copy keeps in-frame clones and lacks some. V, J and clone size are those of that table, while D and trimming were read from the DNA. Of 200,000 or so clones in the sample, approximately 86% are singletons; the top ten hold roughly 3.8%.

The J gene is TRBJ1-1, the V gene TRBV28; 7 bases align to TRBD1. The specimen was PBMCs or T cells enriched from blood (not recorded which). The clonotype was recovered from a woman between 35 and 50 years old with acute COVID-19. This chain's CDR3 is CASRWTGNTEAFF. CDR3 nucleotide sequence: TGTGCCAGCAGGTGGACAGGGAACACTGAAGCTTTCTTT.